A single T cell receptor (beta chain) is shown here with its context. Its antigen is unidentified. This specimen comes from a study of cytomegalovirus exposure and HLA in healthy donors. Overall study results and limits: It was reported that the classifier diagnosed cytomegalovirus status with high specificity and sensitivity in both the original and validation cohorts. Cytomegalovirus-associated status was assigned to approximately 160 TCR beta chains. CMV serostatus stood as the only immune exposure information on hand. Most likely, a cluster of highly shared sequence variants arose as a sequencing artifact.

CDR3 size: 14 residues. Trimming stripped 0 bases from V and 4 bases from J, with 10 bases between. Germline V lookup: CDR1 SGHRS, CDR2 YFSETQ. The study ran its PCR with 60 Vbeta and 13 Jbeta primers. Only in-frame clones appear in the TCRdb table, and some are missing; sequencing was by immunoSEQ multiplex PCR. The table has roughly 120,000 clones, about three quarters seen once. The sequencing sample was made of PBMCs. V gene TRBV5-1 combines with J gene TRBJ1-1, with D perhaps TRBD1 (6 bases). This TCR was sampled from a woman aged 55 to 70 in good health and CMV-seropositive. This CDR3 reads CASSLGDRSTEAFF. The CDR3 DNA follows: TGCGCCAGCAGCTTGGGAGACAGGAGCACTGAAGCTTTCTTT.